The count of the clone carrying this T cell receptor beta chain is one. Its antigen is undetermined. The sample originates from a study of somatic mutations in cytotoxic T cells in rheumatoid arthritis. The wider study: Purity of nearly 100% was reached when some V beta antibody-stained T-cell populations were flow-sorted, including V beta1+ cells sequenced for TCRB.

Study-wide points: Multiple comparisons were not accounted for in the slight TRBV07 underrepresentation seen in rheumatoid arthritis patients. Among around 70 patients, 8 showed a largest CD8+ clone that surpassed 20% of CD8+ cells. Patients with rheumatoid arthritis did not differ significantly from age-matched healthy controls in CD8+ T-cell clonality.

The protocol was immunoSEQ multiplex PCR, while the TCRdb copy is restricted to in-frame clones and leaves out a portion. The top ten clones hold 10% to 13% of a sample with 20,000 or so clones, roughly 80% of them seen once. Germline CDR1 and CDR2: SGHNT and YYREEE (reference sequence). The CDR3 spans 14 residues. Trimming cost V 3 bases and J 0 bases, with 9 bases left between them. The chain uses TRBV5-4 and TRBJ1-2; no firm D call. What was sequenced was CD8+ T cells sorted from blood. This receptor was identified in a woman in her forties or fifties in good health. Here the CDR3 reads CASSSWSANYGYTF. Here the CDR3 DNA reads TGTGCCAGCAGCTCCTGGTCAGCTAACTATGGCTACACCTTC.